This T cell receptor beta chain was profiled in a study of T cells in Graves' hyperthyroidism and ophthalmopathy. The CDR3 is 13 amino acids. Trimming at V came to 11 bases and at J to 0 bases, leaving 7 bases not matched to a gene. Germline CDR1 is WNHNN and CDR2 is SYGVQD (reference sequence). The source material, RNA transcripts, was used to amplify TCR beta CDR3 regions. First-round RT-PCR targeting the TCR CDR3 was performed with the HTBI primer set. MiXCR, applied by TCRdb to the multiplex PCR reads, yields one record per CDR3 protein. The profile shows some 500,000 distinct CDR3 sequences, approximately 25% of them singletons.

The sequence was collected from a woman in her twenties or thirties with Graves' ophthalmopathy. This chain uses TRBV10-1 with TRBJ2-7, with 7 bases matching TRBD2. What was sequenced was blood. The CDR3 is CAGREEDSYEQYF. CDR3 nucleotide sequence: TGCGCCGGGAGGGAGGAGGACTCCTACGAGCAGTACTTC.